The 20 T cell receptor beta chains in this list originate from one sample, sequenced in a study of monozygotic twins with inflammatory bowel disease. From its re-call of the 5' RACE reads, TCRdb lists each CDR3 protein once, without DNA. The table for this sample gives fewer than 550,000 distinct CDR3 sequences. The specimen was blood. These receptors were collected from a human donor with ulcerative colitis or Crohn's disease, or a healthy co-twin of an affected twin (not recorded which).

The V call is TRBV7-2, the J call TRBJ2-7; the TCRdb D gene call, TRBD2, has no DNA to confirm it. The CDR3 totals 17 residues. Germline values: CDR1 SGHTA, CDR2 FQGNSA. CDR3 in amino acids: CASSAGTSGRGPYEQYF.

CDR3 protein: CAISDLSIGGGGRNTDTQYF. The chain is built from TRBV10-3 and TRBJ2-3; absent DNA, TCRdb's TRBD2 call cannot be checked. Germline assignment: CDR1 ENHRY and CDR2 SYGVKD. CDR3 length equals 20 residues.

The genes are TRBV5-1 and TRBJ1-4; no DNA is available, so the TRBD1 call from TCRdb remains unchecked. Germline V gives CDR1 SGHRS, CDR2 YFSETQ. The CDR3 sequence is 14 residues long. CDR3 sequence reads: CASSLRQGNEKLFF.

The chain carries TRBV7-8 and TRBJ1-2. Germline values: CDR1 SGHVS, CDR2 FQNEAQ. The CDR3 loop spans 14 amino acids. This CDR3 reads CASSSTNGPYGYTF. Filled out from reference TRBV7-8 and TRBJ1-2, the complete variable domain reads GAGVSQSPRYKVAKRGQDVALRCDPISGHVSLFWYQQALGQGPEFLTYFQNEAQLDKSGLPSDRFFAERPEGSVSTLKIQRTQQEDSAVYLCASSSTNGPYGYTFGSGTRLTVV.

The chain combines TRBV15 with TRBJ1-5; TCRdb proposes TRBD1, but this gene call is untestable without DNA. Germline CDR1 is LNHNV and CDR2 is YYDKDF (reference sequence). CDR3 length: 12 amino acids. CDR3 sequence reads: CATGEGRQPRHF.

This chain's CDR3 is CSTEGRTGELFF. The genes are TRBV29-1 and TRBJ2-2; TCRdb's D call of TRBD1 is untestable without DNA. Per germline, CDR1 SQVTM and CDR2 ANQGSEA. There are 12 residues in the CDR3.

The J gene is TRBJ2-7, the V gene TRBV20-1; absent DNA, TCRdb's TRBD1 call cannot be checked. Germline CDR1 reads DFQATT; CDR2 reads SNEGSKA (reference sequence). This CDR3 comprises 13 residues. CDR3 in amino acids: CSARDSSRGEQYF.

The chain is built from TRBV6-5 and TRBJ1-1. CDR1 MNHEY and CDR2 SVGAGI come from the germline V gene. This CDR3 is 13 amino acids long. CDR3 loop: CASSYGGSTEAFF.

The CDR3 loop is CASSHPGTGGQYEQYF. The chain recombines TRBV4-1 with TRBJ2-7; TCRdb outputs TRBD1, but without DNA this stays unchecked. Germline loops: CDR1 MGHRA, CDR2 YSYEKL. The CDR3 contains 16 residues.

The V and J genes are TRBV7-2 and TRBJ1-1. The CDR3 spans 13 residues. Germline V gives CDR1 SGHTA, CDR2 FQGNSA. The CDR3 sequence is CASCLTVNTEAFF.

The CDR3 here is CASSFRLNTEAFF. The genes are TRBV5-1 and TRBJ1-1. The CDR3 is 13 amino acids. Germline CDR1 SGHRS, CDR2 YFSETQ.

The V gene is TRBV3-1, the J gene TRBJ1-2; TCRdb picks TRBD1, but there is no DNA to check that call. The CDR3 is 16 residues long. CDR1 LGHDT and CDR2 YNNKEL come from the germline V gene (reference sequence). CDR3 amino acids: CASSQVRPGGTSGYTF. Together with reference TRBV3-1 and TRBJ1-2, the CDR3 gives the full variable domain: DTAVSQTPKYLVTQMGNDKSIKCEQNLGHDTMYWYKQDSKKFLKIMFSYNNKELIINETVPNRFSPKSPDKAHLNLHINSLELGDSAVYFCASSQVRPGGTSGYTFGSGTRLTVV.

V gene TRBV20-1 combines with J gene TRBJ1-6. Per the germline V gene, CDR1 is DFQATT and CDR2 is SNEGSKA (reference sequence). This CDR3 has 13 amino acids. CDR3 amino acids: CSVQGPRNSPLHF.

The chain couples TRBV7-2 to TRBJ2-3; TCRdb proposes TRBD1, but this gene call is untestable without DNA. The CDR3 runs to 15 residues. Germline V CDR1 and CDR2: SGHTA, FQGNSA. The CDR3 protein is CASSPTDRVRDTQYF.

This chain links TRBV18 with TRBJ1-1. Germline CDR1 KGHSH, CDR2 LQKENI. The CDR3 has 14 amino acids. CDR3 amino acids: CASSPFWGNTEAFF. Full variable domain (outside the CDR3, taken from reference TRBV18 and TRBJ1-1): NAGVMQNPRHLVRRRGQEARLRCSPMKGHSHVYWYRQLPEEGLKFMVYLQKENIIDESGMPKERFSAEFPKEGPSILRIQQVVRGDSAAYFCASSPFWGNTEAFFGQGTRLTVV.

The rearrangement uses TRBV5-1 and TRBJ2-5; TCRdb lists TRBD2, though no DNA is available to test this call. The V gene's germline CDR1 is SGHRS and CDR2 YFSETQ. This CDR3 comprises 14 residues. CDR3 loop: CASSQSGSGETQYF. Full variable domain (rest looked up from reference TRBV5-1 and TRBJ2-5): KAGVTQTPRYLIKTRGQQVTLSCSPISGHRSVSWYQQTPGQGLQFLFEYFSETQRNKGNFPGRFSGRQFSNSRSEMNVSTLELGDSALYLCASSQSGSGETQYFGPGTRLLVL.

The rearrangement joins TRBV5-1 to TRBJ2-7. Germline CDR1 reads SGHRS; CDR2 reads YFSETQ. The CDR3 has 14 amino acids. The CDR3 loop is CASSLADGAYEQYF.

The chain has TRBV28 and TRBJ1-1; TCRdb's D call, TRBD1, is unchecked because there is no DNA. Per the germline V gene, CDR1 is MDHEN and CDR2 is SYDVKM. This CDR3 region has 15 residues. The CDR3 loop is CATSTTGTGNTEAFF.

The genes are TRBV5-1 and TRBJ2-2; the TCRdb D gene call, TRBD1, has no DNA to confirm it. Germline lookup yields CDR1 SGHRS and CDR2 YFSETQ. This CDR3 has 17 residues. The CDR3 loop reads CASRETPAGANTGELFF.

This rearrangement joins TRBV9 to TRBJ1-4; the TCRdb call, TRBD1, lacks DNA for checking. Per the germline V gene, CDR1 is SGDLS and CDR2 is YYNGEE. This CDR3 is built from 15 residues. The CDR3 is CASSASGTGSEKLFF.